Below, one TCR beta chain is given with its context. Libraries were prepared by immunoSEQ multiplex PCR; TCRdb keeps only in-frame clonotypes and omits some of them. The data contain 51,000 or so clones, about 80% of them singletons. The source of the sample is a study of control samples from healthy donors and cancer patients. CDR3 length equals 16 residues. Germline V gene data show CDR1 as SGHRS and CDR2 as YFSETQ. V shed 3 bases and J 2 bases; nucleotides not matched to a gene: 6. Input material: blood. This sequence originates from a man in his 70s in good health. V and J are TRBV5-1 and TRBJ2-1; 9 bases align to TRBD2. CDR3 nucleotides: TGCGCCAGCAGCTCCCCTGAGCGGGGGGCCTACAATGAGCAGTTCTTC. It translates to CASSSPERGAYNEQFF.